This T cell receptor beta chain came from a study of blood T cell repertoires in COVID-19. Per the original methods: From reference gene primer amplification, estimates of nucleated cell counts were derived. Profiled with immunoSEQ multiplex PCR; TCRdb holds only in-frame clones, not every one. That table is the source of V, J and clone size, and D and trimming were worked out from the DNA. This table holds about 180,000 clones, over 75% found once. Germline CDR1 MNHEY, CDR2 SVGEGT. V lost 5 bases to trimming and J lost 2 bases; unmatched junction nucleotides: 3. This CDR3 has 14 residues. The sequenced material came from peripheral blood. The rearrangement joins TRBV6-2 or TRBV6-3 to TRBJ1-5, with 7 bases identical to TRBD1. This sequence originates from a man aged 60-69 years with acute or convalescent COVID-19. CDR3 bases: TGTGCCAGCAGTGTAACAGGGGGCAATCAGCCCCAGCATTTT. It yields the protein CASSVTGGNQPQHF.